This TCR beta chain was obtained from a study of radiotherapy plus CTLA-4 blockade in lung cancer. Across the whole study: Among enrolled patients, roughly 20% responded and roughly 30% achieved disease control.

TCRdb keeps only in-frame clones here, not all; method: immunoSEQ multiplex PCR. The data show 60,000 to 65,000 clones, approximately 77% seen once. As concerns this clone: What it binds is unknown.

Notes on the study in general: Expansion in blood of tumor-derived TCR clones was seen after radiotherapy plus ipilimumab. Interferon-beta, together with early blood T cell clone dynamics, reportedly best predicted response.

V gave up 5 bases and J gave up 11 bases; unmatched junction bases: 14. Germline CDR1 is SGHTA and CDR2 is FQGNSA. This CDR3 region has 14 residues. The sequencing here drew on peripheral blood, taken from a patient treated with radiotherapy plus ipilimumab. The chain carries TRBV7-2 and TRBJ1-2; 7 nucleotides line up with TRBD1. The sequence came from a human donor with non-small cell lung cancer who had a complete response to radiotherapy plus ipilimumab. The CDR3 nucleotides read TGTGCCAGCAGCGAATACGACAGGGCGCGGTGGTACACCTTC. Amino acid sequence: CASSEYDRARWYTF.